The clone carrying this T cell receptor (beta chain) was seen just once. This entry belongs to a study of blood T cell repertoires in COVID-19. About the research overall: The study drew acute and convalescent COVID-19 samples from the United States, Italy and Spain.

V dropped 2 bases and J dropped 6 bases, with 19 bases sitting between them. Germline V CDR1 and CDR2: GTSNPN, SVGIG (reference sequence). The CDR3 is 15 residues long. Authors' methods: It was from reference gene primer amplification that nucleated cell counts were estimated. Here immunoSEQ multiplex PCR was the method, and the copy in TCRdb shows in-frame clones only, minus some. V and J calls and clone size are as listed in that table; D and trimming were resolved from the DNA. The sample has 120,000 or so clones, approximately 80% seen once. The chain joins TRBV30 to TRBJ2-5; D might be TRBD1 (6 bases). The sample taken for sequencing was peripheral blood. The receptor was isolated from a man between 70 and 80 years old with acute or convalescent COVID-19. The CDR3 loop is CAWSRLAGAQKTQYF. Here the CDR3 DNA reads TGTGCCTGGAGTAGACTCGCAGGGGCGCAAAAGACCCAGTACTTC.